Included here is one T cell receptor beta chain sequence, with context. The PCR was carried out with 60 Vbeta primers and 13 Jbeta primers. Clones were read by immunoSEQ multiplex PCR, and TCRdb kept only the in-frame ones, dropping some. This table has roughly 150,000 clones, around 70% appearing once. This record comes from a study of cytomegalovirus exposure and HLA in healthy donors. The CDR3 consists of 12 residues. Between the trimmed V and J ends, which lost 3 bases and 3 bases, there was a span of 5 bases. Per the germline V gene, CDR1 is SNHLY and CDR2 is FYNNEI. V is TRBV2 and J is TRBJ1-2; D gene uncertain. The receptor's source is a woman in her twenties or thirties in good health and CMV-seronegative. Source material: PBMCs. In DNA form, the CDR3 reads TGTGCCAGCAGTGACCAGGACTATGGCTACACCTTC. This sequence encodes CASSDQDYGYTF.